This is a list of T cell receptor beta chains from one sample in a study of blood T cells in healthy people across ages. TCRdb re-derived calls from the 5' RACE reads in MiXCR, one entry per CDR3 protein. Of more than 1,400,000 distinct CDR3 sequences in the sample, roughly 45% were seen once. Sequenced material: blood. The receptors come from a woman aged 18-30 years in good health. Both conserved end residues are part of each CDR3.

v_call: TRBV18; j_call: TRBJ2-2; cdr3_aa: CASSPREAGELFF
v_call: TRBV20-1; j_call: TRBJ1-1; cdr3_aa: CSARRSETVINTEAFF
v_call: TRBV6-1; j_call: TRBJ1-4; cdr3_aa: CASSDLNNGNEKLFF
v_call: TRBV25-1; j_call: TRBJ2-1; cdr3_aa: CASSGGVPSYNELFF
v_call: TRBV5-1; j_call: TRBJ2-7; cdr3_aa: CASTLGDRVNEQYF
v_call: TRBV6-5; j_call: TRBJ1-5; cdr3_aa: CASSPRSDQPQHF
v_call: TRBV29-1; j_call: TRBJ2-7; cdr3_aa: CSGGDGSNEQYF
v_call: TRBV5-4; j_call: TRBJ2-1; cdr3_aa: CASSLRSEQAYNEQFF
v_call: TRBV20-1; j_call: TRBJ1-2; cdr3_aa: CSARLQGAPNYGYTF
v_call: TRBV11-2; j_call: TRBJ2-7; cdr3_aa: CASSLLGTGFSYEQYF
v_call: TRBV20-1; j_call: TRBJ2-4; cdr3_aa: CSALRAGENIQYF
v_call: TRBV30; j_call: TRBJ1-5; cdr3_aa: CAWSGLNQPQHF
v_call: TRBV13; j_call: TRBJ1-6; cdr3_aa: CASSHEGDRVFSGPYSPLHF
v_call: TRBV9; j_call: TRBJ2-3; cdr3_aa: CASKSPGTSGPWTQYF
v_call: TRBV29-1; j_call: TRBJ2-1; cdr3_aa: CSVSGGNSYNEQFF
v_call: TRBV11-1; j_call: .; cdr3_aa: CASSLSGSGRYNEQYF
v_call: TRBV2; j_call: TRBJ1-2; cdr3_aa: CASHPPSTGFMHGYTF
v_call: TRBV9; j_call: .; cdr3_aa: CASSASSGREETQYF
v_call: TRBV20-1; j_call: TRBJ2-7; cdr3_aa: CSARPGASGSYEQYF
v_call: TRBV7-8; j_call: TRBJ1-1; cdr3_aa: CATVEGASNTEAFF
v_call: TRBV14; j_call: TRBJ2-5; cdr3_aa: CASSQAPRGETQYF
v_call: TRBV3-1; j_call: TRBJ2-5; cdr3_aa: CASSQQLAGWKTQYF
v_call: TRBV7-9; j_call: TRBJ1-2; cdr3_aa: CASNQEEGYGYTF
v_call: TRBV10-3; j_call: TRBJ1-6; cdr3_aa: CATRTGTNSPLHF
v_call: TRBV11-2; j_call: TRBJ2-5; cdr3_aa: CASSETSGIKETQYF
v_call: TRBV9; j_call: TRBJ2-6; cdr3_aa: CASAGTSGSTGANVLTF
v_call: TRBV29-1; j_call: TRBJ1-4; cdr3_aa: CSVEGGSEKLFF
v_call: TRBV18; j_call: TRBJ1-2; cdr3_aa: CASSPNAGLDGYTF
v_call: TRBV12-5; j_call: TRBJ2-1; cdr3_aa: CASGLDGGSPQFF
v_call: TRBV12-3/TRBV12-4; j_call: TRBJ1-6; cdr3_aa: CASSPMDSFYSPLHF
v_call: TRBV24-1; j_call: TRBJ2-5; cdr3_aa: CATSTGLETQYF
v_call: TRBV20-1; j_call: TRBJ1-1; cdr3_aa: CSARDGAGAKNTEAFF
v_call: TRBV20-1; j_call: TRBJ1-5; cdr3_aa: CSAPIKRTGTRRVQPQHF
v_call: TRBV11-2; j_call: TRBJ1-5; cdr3_aa: CASSWTGGAQPQHF
v_call: TRBV20-1; j_call: .; cdr3_aa: CSAIVLKYEQYF
v_call: TRBV7-9; j_call: TRBJ1-1; cdr3_aa: CASSSDTGGPEAFF